The clone carrying this T cell receptor beta chain was counted ten times or more. Its antigen is currently unknown. The sample belongs to a study of neurological immune-mediated disorders. General study points: Patients with HTLV-1-associated myelopathy showed the most TCR clonal expansion. Those with multiple sclerosis showed the least, falling below healthy controls.

The cDNA was produced through 5'RACE with 10-nucleotide random UMIs. TCRdb independently ran MiXCR on the 5' RACE reads; one entry per CDR3 protein. This sample has around 130,000 distinct CDR3 sequences, with about 3.4% found just once. Trimming pared 1 base from V and 4 bases from J, leaving 10 bases between. The CDR3 is 14 amino acids. Per germline, CDR1 SGHTA and CDR2 FQGNSA. The unsorted libraries originated from 2 million PBMCs that had been stored at -80 C. V and J are TRBV7-2 and TRBJ1-2; D is unclear. This receptor was identified in a young woman with multiple sclerosis. The sample comprised PBMCs. The DNA for the CDR3 is TGTGCCAGCAGCTTAGAAGGACGGTCCTATGGCTACACCTTC. It encodes CASSLEGRSYGYTF. Filled out from reference TRBV7-2 and TRBJ1-2, the complete variable domain reads GAGVSQSPSNKVTEKGKDVELRCDPISGHTALYWYRQSLGQGLEFLIYFQGNSAPDKSGLPSDRFSAERTGGSVSTLTIQRTQQEDSAVYLCASSLEGRSYGYTFGSGTRLTVV.